The next 32 T cell receptor beta chains were all read from a single sample in a study of blood T cell repertoires in COVID-19. Assay used: immunoSEQ multiplex PCR; TCRdb lists only in-frame clones, some missing. The sample lists about 28,000 clones, more than 70% occurring once. The specimen was peripheral blood. The receptor set was obtained from a boy aged 2 to 9 with active or convalescent COVID-19.

Only one count was recorded for this clone. The CDR3 sequence is CASSYLQETQYF. The CDR3 coding sequence is TGTGCCAGCAGCTACCTACAAGAGACCCAGTACTTC. J is TRBJ2-5 and V is TRBV5-6; D gene uncertain. Germline CDR1 reads SGHDT; CDR2 reads YYEEEE. The CDR3 is 12 amino acids. Trimming removed 3 bases from V and 2 bases from J, with 5 bases in between.

The rearrangement links TRBV29-1 to TRBJ1-1; 10 positions agree with TRBD1. CDR1 SQVTM and CDR2 ANQGSEA come from the germline V gene. This CDR3 has 15 residues. Trimming took 0 bases from V and 5 from J; bases not matched to a gene: 6. Written as DNA, the CDR3 is TGCAGCGTTGAAGACGGGACAGGGGCTGGTACTGAAGCTTTCTTT. Residues: CSVEDGTGAGTEAFF.

This clone was seen many times. V gene TRBV4-2 combines with J gene TRBJ2-1, with TRBD2 identical over 7 bases. This CDR3 spans 16 amino acids. Unmatched junction bases numbered 2, after V lost 0 bases and J lost 0 bases. Germline V gene lookup returns CDR1 LGHNA and CDR2 YNFKEQ. CDR3 DNA: TGTGCCAGCAGCCAAGATCGGGGGGACTCCTACAATGAGCAGTTCTTC. This gives the protein CASSQDRGDSYNEQFF.

J is TRBJ2-1 and V is TRBV4-3, with TRBD1 as a possible D gene (6 bases). The CDR3 has 16 residues. V was pared by 3 bases and J by 7 bases, with 19 bases between. The germline gives CDR1 LGHNA, CDR2 YSLEER. CDR3 sequence (DNA): TGCGCCAGCAGCCATGAATGGACCAGGGGCCTTAATGAGCAGTTCTTC. It translates to CASSHEWTRGLNEQFF.

The chain has TRBV7-2 and TRBJ2-1; 10 nucleotides align to TRBD2. Germline values: CDR1 SGHTA, CDR2 FQGNSA. CDR3 size: 15 residues. J was trimmed by 1 base and V by 6 bases; bases with no gene match: 3. CDR3 region: CASRTTSGSYNEQFF. The CDR3 region has the DNA TGTGCCAGCAGGACGACTAGCGGGTCCTACAATGAGCAGTTCTTC.

V and J are TRBV7-9 and TRBJ2-5; D might be TRBD2 (5 bases). The CDR3 is made up of 15 amino acids. V lost 7 bases and J lost 0, with 15 bases in between. Germline V CDR1 and CDR2: SEHNR, FQNEAQ (reference sequence). The CDR3 region is CASMPERLNQETQYF. CDR3 bases: TGTGCCAGCATGCCGGAGCGGCTCAACCAAGAGACCCAGTACTTC.

The chain joins TRBV4-1 to TRBJ1-3; D call uncertain. Germline V gene data show CDR1 as MGHRA and CDR2 as YSYEKL. This CDR3 has 19 residues. Trimming cost V 5 bases and J 0 bases, with 23 bases left between them. This CDR3 is CASSFFLRPGTRSGNTIYF. The CDR3 DNA sequence: TGCGCCAGCAGCTTTTTTCTACGACCGGGAACTCGCTCTGGAAACACCATATATTTT.

The chain joins TRBV25-1 to TRBJ2-7; tentative D call: TRBD2 (6 bases). The CDR3 runs 14 residues. V was trimmed by 3 bases and J by 1 base, leaving 10 bases between them. Germline-derived CDR1 and CDR2 are MGHDK and SYGVNS. The CDR3 reads CASSDLGRSYEQYF. DNA for the CDR3: TGTGCCAGCAGTGACCTAGGGAGGTCCTACGAGCAGTACTTC.

This chain uses TRBV9 with TRBJ1-1; 8 bases align to TRBD1. This CDR3 is built from 15 residues. V lost 2 bases to trimming and J lost 4 bases; unmatched junction nucleotides: 7. Per germline, CDR1 SGDLS and CDR2 YYNGEE. The CDR3 coding sequence is TGTGCCAGCAGCGTCGATGGACAGGGCGCCACTGAAGCTTTCTTT. Translation gives CASSVDGQGATEAFF.

This clone showed up just a few times. The chain couples TRBV10-3 to TRBJ1-1; D gene ambiguous. Germline V gives CDR1 ENHRY, CDR2 SYGVKD. The CDR3 extends over 14 amino acids. Trimming removed 2 bases at V and 7 bases at J, with 14 bases between. Written as DNA, the CDR3 is TGTGCCATCAGTGAGAGGGAGGGTAACGGTGAAGCTTTCTTT. Translated: CAISEREGNGEAFF.

V gene TRBV2 combines with J gene TRBJ2-7; TRBD2 is a possible D gene (5 bases). Germline CDR1 is SNHLY and CDR2 is FYNNEI. Trimming took 7 bases from V and 3 from J, leaving 10 bases between them. There are 12 residues in the CDR3. The CDR3 is CASMERDYEQYF. In DNA, the CDR3 is TGTGCCAGCATGGAACGGGACTACGAGCAGTACTTC.

The chain employs TRBV27 and TRBJ2-2; 7 positions match TRBD1. Germline lookup yields CDR1 MNHEY and CDR2 SMNVEV (reference sequence). With 9 bases clipped from V and 1 base from J, the junction kept 11 bases outside the gene matches. The CDR3 length is 16 residues. This CDR3 is CASKTRGGQNTGELFF. The CDR3 DNA reads as TGTGCCAGTAAAACAAGAGGGGGCCAGAACACCGGGGAGCTGTTTTTT.

The chain has TRBV6-5 and TRBJ1-5; 8 bases align to TRBD1. The CDR3 has 13 residues. Per germline, CDR1 MNHEY and CDR2 SVGAGI. The V segment lost 7 bases and the J segment 7 bases; nucleotides outside the gene matches: 6. The CDR3 region is CASKLTGDQPQHF. The CDR3 nucleotides are TGTGCCAGCAAACTGACAGGGGACCAGCCCCAGCATTTT.

As DNA, the CDR3 is TGTGCCAGCAGTGAAGGGTGGCAGACTGATGAGCAGTTCTTC. Encoded protein: CASSEGWQTDEQFF. J is TRBJ2-1 and V is TRBV2; D uncertain. Germline V gene sequence: CDR1 SNHLY, CDR2 FYNNEI. CDR3 length equals 14 residues. The V end lost 1 base, the J end lost 8 bases, and 12 bases lay between the germline ends.

This clone was detected a few times. The chain uses TRBV21-1 and TRBJ2-7; TRBD2 reflects the table's D call only, with no check against the DNA. TRBV21-1 is given as a pseudogene. There are 14 residues in the CDR3. The CDR3 spells CATREAPSSYEQYF. The CDR3 bases are TGTGCCACCAGGGAGGCGCCTAGCTCCTACGAGCAGTACTTC.

V gene TRBV5-4 combines with J gene TRBJ2-1, with D maybe TRBD2 (6 bases). The CDR3 is 15 residues long. Germline CDR1 reads SGHNT; CDR2 reads YYREEE (reference sequence). V lost 0 bases to trimming and J lost 5 bases, with 12 bases between them. Here the CDR3 DNA reads TGTGCCAGCAGCTTGGACGGGGGACCACACAATGAGCAGTTCTTC. Residues: CASSLDGGPHNEQFF.

The CDR3 coding sequence is TGTGCCAGCAGCCGGGACAGACGAAATCAGCCCCAGCATTTT. Encoded protein: CASSRDRRNQPQHF. This chain links TRBV7-8 with TRBJ1-5; TRBD1 agrees at 7 bases. V gave up 5 bases and J gave up 4 bases; unmatched junction bases: 5. The germline CDR1 and CDR2 sequences are SGHVS and FQNEAQ. This CDR3 region has 14 residues.

The V call is TRBV4-3, the J call TRBJ2-1; 9 nucleotides align to TRBD2. Germline-derived CDR1 and CDR2 are LGHNA and YSLEER. Germline trimming cut 2 bases from V and 9 bases from J; bases unmatched to any gene: 14. The CDR3 is 17 residues long. In DNA, the CDR3 is TGCGCCAGCAGCCAACTCAGGGGTAGCGGGAGTGGTGGTGAGCAGTTCTTC. It codes for CASSQLRGSGSGGEQFF.

The chain employs TRBV20-1 and TRBJ1-1, with 8 bases aligning to TRBD1. Per the germline V gene, CDR1 is DFQATT and CDR2 is SNEGSKA (reference sequence). The CDR3 extends over 12 amino acids. V lost 4 bases, J lost 11 bases, and 9 bases stayed unmatched. Here the CDR3 reads CSANDRGGMAFF. CDR3 DNA sequence: TGCAGTGCTAATGACAGGGGAGGGATGGCTTTCTTT.

V gene TRBV5-1 combines with J gene TRBJ1-2; 10 nucleotides match TRBD1. Unmatched junction bases numbered 3, after V lost 2 bases and J lost 2 bases. From germline, CDR1 is SGHRS and CDR2 YFSETQ. The CDR3 has 15 residues. The chain's CDR3 is CASSFSGQGNYGYTF. CDR3 sequence (DNA): TGCGCCAGCAGCTTCTCGGGACAGGGGAACTATGGCTACACCTTC.

The V call is TRBV30, the J call TRBJ1-6, with D unclear. Germline V gene data show CDR1 as GTSNPN and CDR2 as SVGIG (reference sequence). This CDR3 has 11 residues. Deletions cut 0 bases from V and 10 bases from J, with 4 bases between. As DNA, the CDR3 is TGTGCCTGGAGTGTACAGTCACCCCTCCACTTT. This codes for CAWSVQSPLHF.

The J gene is TRBJ2-2, the V gene TRBV30; TRBD2 matches 14 bases. The V segment lost 2 bases and the J segment 6 bases; nucleotides outside the gene matches: 5. Germline loops: CDR1 GTSNPN, CDR2 SVGIG (reference sequence). CDR3 length: 16 residues. CDR3 residues: CAWSPGTSGSAGELFF. CDR3 DNA: TGTGCCTGGAGTCCCGGGACTAGCGGGAGCGCCGGGGAGCTGTTTTTT.

The CDR3 nucleotides are TGTGCCAGCAGTGCTACAGGGTTAGGATTGAACACTGAAGCTTTCTTT. Translated: CASSATGLGLNTEAFF. The genes are TRBV6-1 and TRBJ1-1; possible D gene TRBD1, 6 bases. The V gene lost 4 bases and the J gene lost 0 bases, with 15 bases spanning the gap. Germline CDR1 MNHNS, CDR2 SASEGT. This CDR3 is 16 amino acids long.

The chain couples TRBV6-1 to TRBJ1-1; TRBD1 matches at 7 bases. CDR3 length: 15 amino acids. The V gene end was trimmed by 3 bases and the J gene end by 0 bases; junction bases not matched to a gene: 4. CDR1 is MNHNS and CDR2 is SASEGT in the germline V gene. CDR3: CASSEMGQMNTEAFF. The CDR3 DNA is TGTGCCAGCAGTGAGATGGGACAGATGAACACTGAAGCTTTCTTT.

The gene calls are TRBV11-2 and TRBJ1-3; 9 positions agree with TRBD1. In germline, CDR1 is SGHAT, CDR2 FQNNGV. Trimming removed 0 bases from V and 10 bases from J; junction bases left unmatched: 7. The CDR3 spans 15 residues. CDR3 nucleotide sequence: TGTGCCAGCAGCTTAGATGGGGACAGGGCCGGAACCATATATTTT. The encoded protein is CASSLDGDRAGTIYF.

The chain is built from TRBV28 and TRBJ1-4; D is perhaps TRBD1 (5 bases). The CDR3 extends over 12 amino acids. Germline V gene sequence: CDR1 MDHEN, CDR2 SYDVKM. The V and J ends lost 8 bases and 12 bases respectively, with 16 bases between them. CDR3 DNA: TGTGCCAGCTGTCGGGGGACGAAAGAACTGTTTTTT. Protein: CASCRGTKELFF. Full variable domain (remainder filled in from reference TRBV28 and TRBJ1-4): DVKVTQSSRYLVKRTGEKVFLECVQDMDHENMFWYRQDPGLGLRLIYFSYDVKMKEKGDIPEGYSVSREKKERFSLILESASTNQTSMYLCASCRGTKELFFGSGTQLSVL.

V gene TRBV5-1 combines with J gene TRBJ2-5; the D is unclear. Germline V gives CDR1 SGHRS, CDR2 YFSETQ. Trimming stripped 3 bases from V and 1 base from J, with 13 bases between. The CDR3 sequence is 15 residues long. The CDR3 nucleotides read TGCGCCAGCAGCTCCGCCCGTGGGCCCCAAGAGACCCAGTACTTC. It codes for CASSSARGPQETQYF.

This sequence joins TRBV11-3 and TRBJ2-1; 11 nucleotides line up with TRBD2. Trimming at V came to 4 bases and at J to 0 bases, leaving 5 bases not matched to a gene. The CDR3 has 17 residues. Germline CDR1 is SGHNT and CDR2 is YENEEA. The DNA of the CDR3 is TGTGCCAGCAGCTATTTAGCGGGGGGGAGCTCCTACAATGAGCAGTTCTTC. Translating gives CASSYLAGGSSYNEQFF.

This clone was detected ten times or more. V and J are TRBV21-1 and TRBJ1-1; the tabulated D call, TRBD1, remains unverified against the DNA. TRBV21-1 is a pseudogene segment. The CDR3 sequence is 15 residues long. The CDR3 region is CASPGMPPGDTEAFF. DNA for the CDR3: TGTGCCAGCCCAGGGATGCCCCCTGGGGACACTGAAGCTTTCTTT.

The J gene is TRBJ1-2, the V gene TRBV29-1; TRBD1 matches 7 bases. The CDR3 is made up of 14 amino acids. Per germline, CDR1 SQVTM and CDR2 ANQGSEA. This CDR3 is CTLKRQGLGYGYTF. CDR3 in DNA: TGCACCCTCAAACGACAGGGCTTGGGTTATGGCTACACCTTC. The full variable domain, with the rest looked up from reference TRBV29-1 and TRBJ1-2, is SAVISQKPSRDICQRGTSLTIQCQVDSQVTMMFWYRQQPGQSLTLIATANQGSEATYESGFVIDKFPISRPNLTFSTLTVSNMSPEDSSIYLCTLKRQGLGYGYTFGSGTRLTVV.

This chain connects TRBV19 to TRBJ1-1; TRBD1 agrees at 8 bases. With 7 bases clipped from V and 6 bases from J, the junction kept 13 bases outside the gene matches. This CDR3 region has 15 residues. Germline assignment: CDR1 LNHDA and CDR2 SQIVND (reference sequence). The DNA of the CDR3 is TGTGCCAGTATGCGGGACAGGCTCCAATGGGCTGAAGCTTTCTTT. This gives the protein CASMRDRLQWAEAFF. Together with reference TRBV19 and TRBJ1-1, the CDR3 gives the full variable domain: DGGITQSPKYLFRKEGQNVTLSCEQNLNHDAMYWYRQDPGQGLRLIYYSQIVNDFQKGDIAEGYSVSREKKESFPLTVTSAQKNPTAFYLCASMRDRLQWAEAFFGQGTRLTVV.

V is TRBV4-1 and J is TRBJ2-5, with 8 positions matching TRBD2. CDR1 and CDR2 from the germline V gene are MGHRA and YSYEKL. CDR3 length equals 16 residues. J gave up 4 bases and V 3 bases, and 10 bases lay outside the gene matches. The DNA for the CDR3 is TGCGCCAGCAGCCATGATCATCGGGGGGGCCGAGAGACCCAGTACTTC. It encodes CASSHDHRGGRETQYF.